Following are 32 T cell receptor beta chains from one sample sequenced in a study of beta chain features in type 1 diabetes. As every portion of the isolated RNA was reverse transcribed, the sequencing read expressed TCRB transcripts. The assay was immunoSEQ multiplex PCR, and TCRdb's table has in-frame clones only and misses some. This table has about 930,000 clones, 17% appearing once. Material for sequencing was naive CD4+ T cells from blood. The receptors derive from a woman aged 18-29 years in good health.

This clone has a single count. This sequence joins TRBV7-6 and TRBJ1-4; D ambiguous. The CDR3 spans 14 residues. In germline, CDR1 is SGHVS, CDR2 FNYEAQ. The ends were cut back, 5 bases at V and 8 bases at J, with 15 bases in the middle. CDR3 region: CASSQRAGREKLFF. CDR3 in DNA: TGTGCCAGCAGCCAGCGCGCTGGAAGGGAAAAACTGTTTTTT.

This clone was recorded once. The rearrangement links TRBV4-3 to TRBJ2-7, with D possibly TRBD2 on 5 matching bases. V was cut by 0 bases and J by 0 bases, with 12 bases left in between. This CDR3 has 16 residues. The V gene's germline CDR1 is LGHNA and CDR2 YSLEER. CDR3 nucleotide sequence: TGCGCCAGCAGCCAAGATTGGGGAGCGGCCTCCTACGAGCAGTACTTC. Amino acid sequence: CASSQDWGAASYEQYF.

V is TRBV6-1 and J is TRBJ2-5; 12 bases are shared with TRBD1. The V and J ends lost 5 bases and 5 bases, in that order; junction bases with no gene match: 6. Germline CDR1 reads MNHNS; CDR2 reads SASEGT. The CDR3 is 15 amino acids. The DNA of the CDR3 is TGTGCCAGCAGTCAGGGGACAGGGGGCCATGAGACCCAGTACTTC. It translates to CASSQGTGGHETQYF.

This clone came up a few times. CDR3 nucleotides: TGTGCCAGCAGTGCGTCAGGGGTTCACAATGAGCAGTTCTTC. Translated, it gives CASSASGVHNEQFF. The rearrangement uses TRBV25-1 and TRBJ2-1, with D possibly matching TRBD1 (6 bases). In germline, CDR1 is MGHDK, CDR2 SYGVNS. V was pared by 4 bases and J by 5 bases, with 12 bases between. This CDR3 is built from 14 residues.

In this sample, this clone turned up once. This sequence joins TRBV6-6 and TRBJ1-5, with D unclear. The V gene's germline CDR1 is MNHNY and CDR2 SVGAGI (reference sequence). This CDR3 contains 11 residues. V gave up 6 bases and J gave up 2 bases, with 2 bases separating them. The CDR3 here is CASRRNQPQHF. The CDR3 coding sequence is TGTGCCAGCAGACGCAATCAGCCCCAGCATTTT.

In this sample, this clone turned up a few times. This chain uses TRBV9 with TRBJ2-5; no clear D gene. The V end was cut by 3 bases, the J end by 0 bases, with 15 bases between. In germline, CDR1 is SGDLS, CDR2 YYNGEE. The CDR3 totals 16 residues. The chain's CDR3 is CASSGKNNLYQETQYF. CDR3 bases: TGTGCCAGCAGCGGAAAAAACAACCTGTACCAAGAGACCCAGTACTTC.

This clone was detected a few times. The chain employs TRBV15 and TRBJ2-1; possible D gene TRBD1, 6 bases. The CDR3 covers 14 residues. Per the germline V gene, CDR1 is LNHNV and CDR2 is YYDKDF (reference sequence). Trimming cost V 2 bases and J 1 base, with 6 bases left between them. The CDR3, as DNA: TGTGCCACCAGCAGACAGGGGTCCTACAATGAGCAGTTCTTC. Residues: CATSRQGSYNEQFF.

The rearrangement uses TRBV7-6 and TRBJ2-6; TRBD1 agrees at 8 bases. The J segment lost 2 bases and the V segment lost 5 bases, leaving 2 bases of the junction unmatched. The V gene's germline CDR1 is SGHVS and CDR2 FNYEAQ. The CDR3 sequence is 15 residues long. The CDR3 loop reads CASSPGGAGANVLTF. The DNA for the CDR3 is TGTGCCAGCAGCCCAGGGGGCGCTGGGGCCAACGTCCTGACTTTC.

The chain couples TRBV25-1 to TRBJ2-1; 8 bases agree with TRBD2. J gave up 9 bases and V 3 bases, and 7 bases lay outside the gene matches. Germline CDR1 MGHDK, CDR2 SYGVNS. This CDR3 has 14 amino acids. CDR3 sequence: CASSDTGGPVEQFF. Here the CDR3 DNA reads TGTGCCAGCAGTGATACGGGAGGGCCCGTTGAGCAGTTCTTC.

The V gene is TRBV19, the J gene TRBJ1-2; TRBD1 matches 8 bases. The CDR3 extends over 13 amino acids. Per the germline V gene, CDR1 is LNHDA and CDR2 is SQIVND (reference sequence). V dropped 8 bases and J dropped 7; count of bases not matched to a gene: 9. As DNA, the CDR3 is TGTGCCAGTGCAGGACAGGGCCTCCGTGGCTACACCTTC. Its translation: CASAGQGLRGYTF.

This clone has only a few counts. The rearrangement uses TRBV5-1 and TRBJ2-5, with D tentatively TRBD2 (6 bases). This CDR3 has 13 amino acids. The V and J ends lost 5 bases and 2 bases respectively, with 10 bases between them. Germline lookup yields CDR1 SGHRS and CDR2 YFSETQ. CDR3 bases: TGCGCCAGCAGGCGGGACTTACAAGAGACCCAGTACTTC. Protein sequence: CASRRDLQETQYF.

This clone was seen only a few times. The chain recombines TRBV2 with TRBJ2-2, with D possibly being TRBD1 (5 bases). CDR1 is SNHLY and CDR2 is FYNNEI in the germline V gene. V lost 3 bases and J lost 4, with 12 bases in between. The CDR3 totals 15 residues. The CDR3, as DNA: TGTGCCAGCAGTGAGGACACCACCGCCACCGGGGAGCTGTTTTTT. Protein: CASSEDTTATGELFF. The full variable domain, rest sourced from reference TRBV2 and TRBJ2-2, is EPEVTQTPSHQVTQMGQEVILRCVPISNHLYFYWYRQILGQKVEFLVSFYNNEISEKSEIFDDQFSVERPDGSNFTLKIRSTKLEDSAMYFCASSEDTTATGELFFGEGSRLTVL.

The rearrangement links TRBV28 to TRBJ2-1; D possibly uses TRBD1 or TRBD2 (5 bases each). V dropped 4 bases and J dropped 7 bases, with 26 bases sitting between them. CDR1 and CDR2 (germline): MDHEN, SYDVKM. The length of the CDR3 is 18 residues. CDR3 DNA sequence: TGTGCCAGCAGTTGGGGCCTTGGTGGGAGAGGGAGTGGGAATGAGCAGTTCTTC. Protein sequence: CASSWGLGGRGSGNEQFF.

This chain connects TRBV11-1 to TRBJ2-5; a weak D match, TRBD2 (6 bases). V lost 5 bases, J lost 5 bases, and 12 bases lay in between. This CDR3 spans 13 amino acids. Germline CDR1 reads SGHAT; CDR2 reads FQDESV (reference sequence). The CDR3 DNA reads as TGTGCCAGCAGCCGGGACTTCAGGGAGACCCAGTACTTC. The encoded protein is CASSRDFRETQYF.

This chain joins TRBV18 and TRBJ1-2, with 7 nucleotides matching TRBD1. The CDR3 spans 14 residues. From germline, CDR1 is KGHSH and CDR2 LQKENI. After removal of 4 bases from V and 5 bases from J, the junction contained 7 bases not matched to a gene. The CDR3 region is CASSRTGTEYGYTF. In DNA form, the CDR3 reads TGTGCCAGCTCACGTACCGGGACAGAGTATGGCTACACCTTC. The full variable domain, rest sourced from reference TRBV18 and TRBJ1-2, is NAGVMQNPRHLVRRRGQEARLRCSPMKGHSHVYWYRQLPEEGLKFMVYLQKENIIDESGMPKERFSAEFPKEGPSILRIQQVVRGDSAAYFCASSRTGTEYGYTFGSGTRLTVV.

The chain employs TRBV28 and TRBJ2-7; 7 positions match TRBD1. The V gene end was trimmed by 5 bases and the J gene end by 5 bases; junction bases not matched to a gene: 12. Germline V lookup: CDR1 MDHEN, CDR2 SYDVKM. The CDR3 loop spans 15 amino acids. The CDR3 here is CASSTPGQYPHEQYF. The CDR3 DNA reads TGTGCCAGCAGTACTCCGGGACAGTATCCTCACGAGCAGTACTTC.

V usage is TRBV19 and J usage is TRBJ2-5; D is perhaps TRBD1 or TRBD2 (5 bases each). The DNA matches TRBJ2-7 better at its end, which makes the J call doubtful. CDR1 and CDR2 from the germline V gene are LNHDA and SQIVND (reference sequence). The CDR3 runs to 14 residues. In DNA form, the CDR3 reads TGTGCCAGTAGTCGGACCGAGGGGCACTACGAGCAGTACTTC. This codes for CASSRTEGHYEQYF.

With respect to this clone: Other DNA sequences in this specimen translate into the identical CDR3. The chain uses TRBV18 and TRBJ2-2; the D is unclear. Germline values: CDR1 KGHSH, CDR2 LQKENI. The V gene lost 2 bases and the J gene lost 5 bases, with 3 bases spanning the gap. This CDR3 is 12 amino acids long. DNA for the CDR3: TGTGCCAGCTCACCAATTACCGGGGAGCTGTTTTTT. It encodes CASSPITGELFF.

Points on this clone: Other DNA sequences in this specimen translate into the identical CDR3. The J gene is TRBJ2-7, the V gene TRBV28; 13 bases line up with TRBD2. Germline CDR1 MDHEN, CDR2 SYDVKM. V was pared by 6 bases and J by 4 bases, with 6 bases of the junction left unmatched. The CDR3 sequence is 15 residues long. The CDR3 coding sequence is TGTGCCAGCAGCCTAAGGACTAGCGGGAGATACGAGCAGTACTTC. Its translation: CASSLRTSGRYEQYF.

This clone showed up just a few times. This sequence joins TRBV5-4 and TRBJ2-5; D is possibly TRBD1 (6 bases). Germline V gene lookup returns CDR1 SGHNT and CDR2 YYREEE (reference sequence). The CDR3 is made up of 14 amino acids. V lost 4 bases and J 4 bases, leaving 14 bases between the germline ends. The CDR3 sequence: CASSPGTQTETQYF. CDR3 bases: TGTGCCAGCAGCCCCGGGACACAGACAGAGACCCAGTACTTC.

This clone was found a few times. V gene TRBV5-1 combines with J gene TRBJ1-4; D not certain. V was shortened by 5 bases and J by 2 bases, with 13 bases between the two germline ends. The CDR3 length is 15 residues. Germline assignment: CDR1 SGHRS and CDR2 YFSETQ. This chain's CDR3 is CASSLEGSTNEKLFF. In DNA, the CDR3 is TGCGCCAGCAGTCTGGAGGGATCGACTAATGAAAAACTGTTTTTT.

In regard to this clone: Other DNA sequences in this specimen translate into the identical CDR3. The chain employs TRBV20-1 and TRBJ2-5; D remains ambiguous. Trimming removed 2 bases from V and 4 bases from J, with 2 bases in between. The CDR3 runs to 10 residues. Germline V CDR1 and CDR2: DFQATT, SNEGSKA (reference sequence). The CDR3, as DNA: TGCAGTGCTAGACGAGAGACCCAGTACTTC. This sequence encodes CSARRETQYF.

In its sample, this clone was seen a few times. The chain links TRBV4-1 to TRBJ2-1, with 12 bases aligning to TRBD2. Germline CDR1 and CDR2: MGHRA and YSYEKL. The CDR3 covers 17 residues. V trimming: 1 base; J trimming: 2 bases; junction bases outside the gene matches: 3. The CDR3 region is CASSQASGRVTYNEQFF. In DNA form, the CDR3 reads TGCGCCAGCAGCCAAGCTAGCGGGAGGGTTACCTACAATGAGCAGTTCTTC.

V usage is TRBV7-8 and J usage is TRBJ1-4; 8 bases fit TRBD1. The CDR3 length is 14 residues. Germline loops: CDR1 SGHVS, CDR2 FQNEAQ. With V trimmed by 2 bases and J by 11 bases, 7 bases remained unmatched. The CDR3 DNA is TGTGCCAGCAGCTTAAGATTCCAGGGGGCCAAACTGTTTTTT. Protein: CASSLRFQGAKLFF.

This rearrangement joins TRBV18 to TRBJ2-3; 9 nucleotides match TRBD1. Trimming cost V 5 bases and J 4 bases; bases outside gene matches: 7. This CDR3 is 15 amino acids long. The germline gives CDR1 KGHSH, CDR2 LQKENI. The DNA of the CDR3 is TGTGCCAGCTCAGCCGACAGGGGGGGGCCAGATACGCAGTATTTT. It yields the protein CASSADRGGPDTQYF.

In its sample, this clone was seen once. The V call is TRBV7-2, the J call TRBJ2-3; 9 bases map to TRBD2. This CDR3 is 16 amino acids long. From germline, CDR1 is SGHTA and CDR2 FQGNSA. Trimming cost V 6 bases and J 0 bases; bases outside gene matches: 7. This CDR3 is CASRKLAGTSTDTQYF. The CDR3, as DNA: TGTGCCAGCAGGAAACTAGCGGGCACTAGCACAGATACGCAGTATTTT.

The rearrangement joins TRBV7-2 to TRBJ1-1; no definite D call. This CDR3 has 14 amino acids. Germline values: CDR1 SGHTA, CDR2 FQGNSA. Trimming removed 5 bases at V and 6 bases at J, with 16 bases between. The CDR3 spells CASSPGRQQAEAFF. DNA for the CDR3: TGTGCCAGCAGCCCCGGACGGCAGCAGGCTGAAGCTTTCTTT.

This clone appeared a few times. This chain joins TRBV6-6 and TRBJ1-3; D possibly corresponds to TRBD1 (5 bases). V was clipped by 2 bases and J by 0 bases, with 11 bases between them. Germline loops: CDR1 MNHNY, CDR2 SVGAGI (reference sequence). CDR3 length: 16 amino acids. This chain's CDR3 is CASSYASGSSGNTIYF. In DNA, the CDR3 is TGTGCCAGCAGTTACGCCTCAGGGAGCTCTGGAAACACCATATATTTT.

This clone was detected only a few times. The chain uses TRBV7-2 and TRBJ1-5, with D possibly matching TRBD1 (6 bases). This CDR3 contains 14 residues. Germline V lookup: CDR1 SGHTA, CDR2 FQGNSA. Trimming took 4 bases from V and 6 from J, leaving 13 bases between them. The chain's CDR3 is CASSSGQMIQPQHF. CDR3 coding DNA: TGTGCCAGCAGCTCCGGACAGATGATTCAGCCCCAGCATTTT.

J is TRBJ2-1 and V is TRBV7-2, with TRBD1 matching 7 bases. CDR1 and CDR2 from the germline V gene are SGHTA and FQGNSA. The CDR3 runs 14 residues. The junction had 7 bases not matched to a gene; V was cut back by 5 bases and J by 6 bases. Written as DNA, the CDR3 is TGTGCCAGCAGCCGCGGACAGGAATCCAATGAGCAGTTCTTC. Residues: CASSRGQESNEQFF.

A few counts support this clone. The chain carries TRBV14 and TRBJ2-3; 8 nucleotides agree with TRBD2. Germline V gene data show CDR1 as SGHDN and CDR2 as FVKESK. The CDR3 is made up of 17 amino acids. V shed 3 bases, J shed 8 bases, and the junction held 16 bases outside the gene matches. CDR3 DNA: TGTGCCAGCAGCCACCACGCGGCGGGAGGCCTTTATCGTACGCAGTATTTT. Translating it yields CASSHHAAGGLYRTQYF.

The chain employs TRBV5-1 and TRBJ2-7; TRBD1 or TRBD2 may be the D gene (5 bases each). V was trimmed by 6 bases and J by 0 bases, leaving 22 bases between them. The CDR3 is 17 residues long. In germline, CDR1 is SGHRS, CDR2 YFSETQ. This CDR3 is CASKVGLDGAISYEQYF. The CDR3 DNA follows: TGCGCCAGCAAGGTAGGACTGGATGGGGCCATCTCCTACGAGCAGTACTTC.